This T cell receptor (beta chain) was profiled in a study of CD8+ T cells in alopecia areata (dated by TCRdb to the late 2010s). About the study as a whole: Treated patients were enrolled in an open-label pilot trial of oral tofacitinib, 5 to 10 mg twice daily, for moderate-to-severe alopecia areata. Patients stayed on tofacitinib for 6 to 18 months and then had 6 months of follow-up off drug so that delayed response and recurrence could be assessed. In both human patients and the C3H/HeJ mouse model, the study applied high-throughput TCRbeta sequencing to look at T cell clonal expansion in alopecia areata. TCRbeta CDR3 regions were amplified by immunoSEQ multiplex PCR using 35 Vbeta forward and 13 Jbeta reverse primers. On the human side, TCRbeta sequencing was run on scalp tissue and on sorted CD4+ and CD8+ peripheral blood T cells from healthy controls and from alopecia areata patients with either patchy or totalis/universalis disease. Scalp clonality was compared among normal scalp (n=4), patchy alopecia areata scalp (n=8), and alopecia totalis/universalis scalp (n=8). The SALT score, which quantifies the percentage of affected scalp surface area, was used to measure disease severity in treated patients. RNA was extracted with the PAXgene miRNA kit for fixed scalp, the miRNeasy kit for PBMCs, and the RNeasy kit for mouse skin. Biopsies were taken from tofacitinib-treated patients at baseline and again at 4 and 24 weeks into treatment, and several of those patients also had a later scalp biopsy. What the work shows at the level of the full study, not this receptor alone: Higher clonality and more expanded CD8+ clones were observed in lesional scalp than in normal scalp, particularly in alopecia totalis/universalis, a finding suggestive of antigenic drive. TCR sequences shared between patients were less clear than in mice, possibly partly because of HLA diversity in the patient population. With tofacitinib, both scalp clonality and the number of expanded CD8+ clones among the top 100 scalp clones went down significantly. Many expanded lesional clones were found to persist in scalp and blood during tofacitinib treatment, and relapse after treatment cessation may be partly explained by this persistence. Because the treated cohort was small and included a single nonresponder, larger studies are needed to assess links between baseline CD8+ expansion and response. Unlike mouse skin, which is dominated by gammadelta T cells, normal human skin has resident alphabeta T cells that are also sequenced, and this complicates analysis of the scalp TCR repertoire.

Library generation was performed with the immunoSEQ multiplex PCR assay. RNA was extracted from all samples and reverse transcribed into cDNA, which served as template for TCR sequencing. SuperScript III was used to make first-strand cDNA, primed with a 2:1 mix of oligo-dT and random hexamers. A synthetic immune receptor repertoire was used to gauge amplification bias, and whatever bias remained was removed computationally. As for the authors' bioinformatics: After raw reads were preprocessed to remove errors, the CDR3 was defined following IMGT conventions as running from the conserved cysteine to phenylalanine. Clonality was computed as 1 minus the Shannon entropy, with the entropy normalized by log2 of the number of productive unique TCRs. Scalp TCRbeta sequences were cross-referenced with sorted blood CD4 and CD8 repertoires so that the CD4 or CD8 identity of scalp clones could be inferred. The table was pulled from immuneACCESS by TCRdb, which kept in-frame rearrangements only. Such tables lose some clones; where checked, under half of the loss comes from unresolved V genes, and the rest has no known cause. Clonal size and the V and J genes are those of that table, whereas D and trimming came from the DNA. The sample records some 130,000 clones, approximately 53% of which are singletons. Approximately 0.5% of the sample is held by the ten biggest clonotypes.

Per the publication, the time point label means: around 29 days on oral tofacitinib. In light of the paper, this sample's treatment or condition label describes: oral pan-JAK inhibitor, 5-10 mg twice daily. Lesional scalp punch biopsies and peripheral blood were obtained from alopecia areata patients. PBMCs were separated by density centrifugation and stained for CD3, CD4 and CD8, after which CD4+ and CD8+ T cells were sorted on a FACSAria. This clone was recorded a few times. Its binding antigen is unknown. No much larger clone is present one base from it, and per-base qualities are unavailable. The CDR3 goes from the cysteine to the phenylalanine over 16 residues. The only DNA kept is the CDR3, 48 bases in frame from the first base. Germline trimming amounts to 7 bases on V and 3 bases on J, with 10 as the count of junction bases outside the gene matches. CDR1 and CDR2 are read off the germline V gene (reference sequence) as LNHDA and SQIVND.

Sequencing used CD4+ T cells sorted from blood, obtained at week 4, from a patient treated with tofacitinib. This sequence uses TRBV19 and TRBJ1-5, with 9 middle bases fitting TRBD1. The sequence came from a human donor with alopecia areata. The CDR3: CASTHDRGTNNQPQHF. In nucleotide form, the sequence is TGTGCCAGTACCCACGACAGGGGGACTAACAATCAGCCCCAGCATTTT.